The 9 T cell receptor beta chains below were found in one sample sequenced in a study of cytomegalovirus exposure and HLA in healthy donors. Both 60 Vbeta primers and 13 Jbeta primers went into the PCR. The data were produced by immunoSEQ multiplex PCR, yet TCRdb's version contains in-frame clones alone and is incomplete. The sample has about 230,000 clones; 80% to 90% are singletons. Sequencing used PBMCs. Receptors were obtained from a girl aged 2 to 10 in good health and CMV-seronegative.

V gene TRBV6-4 combines with J gene TRBJ2-3; 12 bases map to TRBD2. V was clipped by 3 bases and J by 9 bases; unmatched bases: 1. Per germline, CDR1 MRHNA and CDR2 SNTAGT. This CDR3 spans 13 amino acids. CDR3 DNA sequence: TGTGCCAGCAGTGATGGGACTAGCGGGACGCAGTATTTT. Translated: CASSDGTSGTQYF.

This clone appeared a few times. The junction departs from the called germline gene at one end, perhaps through a read error. The V gene is TRBV6-6, the J gene TRBJ1-5, with TRBD1 as a possible D gene (6 bases). Germline CDR1 reads MNHNY; CDR2 reads SVGAGI (reference sequence). The CDR3 spans 12 residues. As DNA, the CDR3 is TGTGCCAGCAGTCCAAATCCACAGGGTTTAGATTTT. Its translation: CASSPNPQGLDF.

This chain links TRBV6-5 with TRBJ2-3, with TRBD1 matching over 7 bases. The CDR3 length is 14 residues. V dropped 4 bases and J dropped 11; count of bases not matched to a gene: 12. Germline CDR1 MNHEY, CDR2 SVGAGI. The CDR3 spells CASSLGTALRGQYF. CDR3 in DNA: TGTGCCAGCAGTTTAGGGACAGCGCTTCGGGGGCAGTATTTT.

The chain carries TRBV6-1 and TRBJ2-5; the match to TRBD2 covers 9 bases. CDR3 size: 14 residues. Germline trimming cut 7 bases from V and 5 bases from J; bases unmatched to any gene: 8. Germline V gene lookup returns CDR1 MNHNS and CDR2 SASEGT. The CDR3 nucleotides are TGTGCCAGCATCTGGCGGGGGGGCCGGGAGACCCAGTACTTC. Its protein is CASIWRGGRETQYF.

The chain's CDR3 is CASSLGPTSGYREQYF. The CDR3 region has the DNA TGTGCCAGCAGCTTGGGCCCTACTAGCGGGTATAGGGAGCAGTACTTC. The chain has TRBV11-3 and TRBJ2-7; 9 bases fit TRBD2. Germline CDR1 is SGHNT and CDR2 is YENEEA. The ends lost 3 bases at V and 7 bases at J; junction bases unmatched: 13. The CDR3 has 16 residues.

The chain couples TRBV11-2 to TRBJ1-2; a weak D match, TRBD1 (5 bases). The germline gives CDR1 SGHAT, CDR2 FQNNGV. The CDR3 extends over 15 amino acids. V was trimmed by 4 bases and J by 3 bases, leaving 15 bases between them. The chain's CDR3 is CASSSRDGLDYGYTF. Here the CDR3 DNA reads TGTGCCAGCAGCTCGCGGGACGGTCTGGACTATGGCTACACCTTC.

This clone was counted between two and nine times. The rearrangement joins TRBV5-6 to TRBJ2-1; 13 bases agree with TRBD2. CDR3 size: 18 residues. Germline V gives CDR1 SGHDT, CDR2 YYEEEE. Trimming cost V 4 bases and J 0 bases; bases outside gene matches: 7. CDR3 sequence reads: CASSPGLAGFSSYNEQFF. CDR3 nucleotide sequence: TGTGCCAGCAGCCCGGGACTAGCGGGGTTTTCCTCCTACAATGAGCAGTTCTTC. The whole variable domain, remainder taken from reference TRBV5-6 and TRBJ2-1, is DAGVTQSPTHLIKTRGQQVTLRCSPKSGHDTVSWYQQALGQGPQFIFQYYEEEERQRGNFPDRFSGHQFPNYSSELNVNALLLGDSALYLCASSPGLAGFSSYNEQFFGPGTRLTVL.

The V call is TRBV10-1, the J call TRBJ2-2; D gene ambiguous. Trimming shortened V by 5 bases and J by 3 bases, and 4 bases separated the two germline ends. The V gene's germline CDR1 is WNHNN and CDR2 SYGVQD (reference sequence). CDR3 length equals 12 residues. In DNA form, the CDR3 reads TGCGCCAGCAGTCCCGACACCGGGGAGCTGTTTTTT. This sequence encodes CASSPDTGELFF.

This rearrangement joins TRBV18 to TRBJ1-3; possible D gene TRBD1, 5 bases. The CDR3 covers 13 residues. Germline CDR1 KGHSH, CDR2 LQKENI. Trimming shortened V by 5 bases and J by 4 bases, and 9 bases separated the two germline ends. The CDR3 region is CASSSYRGNTIYF. The CDR3, as DNA: TGTGCCAGCTCATCATACAGGGGAAACACCATATATTTT.